This T cell receptor beta chain originates from a study of metastatic and nonmetastatic thyroid tumors. Study information: Malignant and benign thyroid patients had repertoires compared in peripheral blood and tumor or nodule tissue.

V shed 7 bases and J 6 bases; nucleotides not matched to a gene: 12. This CDR3 is 15 amino acids long. Germline-derived CDR1 and CDR2 are WSHSY and SAAADI. In the authors' workflow: Researchers built a distant-metastasis classifier for papillary thyroid cancer that drew on CDR3 differences across clinicopathological groups. With MiXCR, TCRdb called clones anew from the PCR reads. TCRdb's processing, not the authors' own work, is the source of the V and J calls. The repertoire holds tens of thousands of clones, approximately 22% seen once, with about 4% in the top ten. In this sample, this clone turned up many times. Its antigen remains unknown. None of the patients had undergone any treatment ahead of thyroid surgery. The study's findings and limits: Patients with malignant thyroid tumors reportedly had significantly higher TCR beta diversity than those with benign nodules, in blood and tumor.

The chain uses TRBV10-2 and TRBJ2-1; 7 nucleotides agree with TRBD2. The receptor was isolated from a female donor with papillary thyroid cancer or a benign thyroid nodule (not recorded which). Some clones in this sample may be carry-over from other donors' samples. Input material: adjacent normal tissue. In nucleotides, the CDR3 is TGCGCCAGCATGAAGGGACTAATGGGGCTCAATGAGCAGTTCTTC. Amino acid sequence: CASMKGLMGLNEQFF.